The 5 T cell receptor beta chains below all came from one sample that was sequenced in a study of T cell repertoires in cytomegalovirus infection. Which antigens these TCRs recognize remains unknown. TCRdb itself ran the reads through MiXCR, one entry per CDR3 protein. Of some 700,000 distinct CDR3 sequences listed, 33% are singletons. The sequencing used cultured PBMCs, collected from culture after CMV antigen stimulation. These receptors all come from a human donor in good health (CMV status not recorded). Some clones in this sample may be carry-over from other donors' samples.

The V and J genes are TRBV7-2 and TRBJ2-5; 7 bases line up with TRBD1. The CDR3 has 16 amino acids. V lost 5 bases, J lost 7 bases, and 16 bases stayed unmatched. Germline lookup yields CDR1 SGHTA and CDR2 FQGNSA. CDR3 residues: CASSPPGTAGWGTQYF. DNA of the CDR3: TGTGCCAGCAGCCCGCCCGGGACAGCCGGGTGGGGGACCCAGTACTTC.

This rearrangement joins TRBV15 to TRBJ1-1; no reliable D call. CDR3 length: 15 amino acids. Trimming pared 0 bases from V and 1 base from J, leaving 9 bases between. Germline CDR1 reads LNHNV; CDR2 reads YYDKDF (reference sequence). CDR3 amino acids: CATSRDLRRNTEAFF. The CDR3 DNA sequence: TGTGCCACCAGCAGAGATCTACGTAGGAACACTGAAGCTTTCTTT.

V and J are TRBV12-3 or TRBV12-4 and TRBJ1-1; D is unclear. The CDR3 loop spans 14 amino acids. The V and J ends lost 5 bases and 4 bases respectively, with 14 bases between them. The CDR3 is CASSPVAVGTEAFF. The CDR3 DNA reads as TGTGCCAGCAGTCCCGTGGCGGTCGGCACTGAAGCTTTCTTT.

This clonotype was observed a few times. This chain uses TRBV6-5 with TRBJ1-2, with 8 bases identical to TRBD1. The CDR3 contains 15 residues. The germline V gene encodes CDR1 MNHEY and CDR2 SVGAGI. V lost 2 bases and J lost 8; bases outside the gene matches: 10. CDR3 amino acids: CASSYLGQGASGYTF. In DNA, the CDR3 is TGTGCCAGCAGTTACCTCGGACAGGGTGCCTCAGGCTACACCTTC.

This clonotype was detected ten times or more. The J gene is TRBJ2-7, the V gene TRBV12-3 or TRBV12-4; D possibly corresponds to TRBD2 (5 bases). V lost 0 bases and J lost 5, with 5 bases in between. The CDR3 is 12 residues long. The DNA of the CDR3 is TGTGCCAGCAGTTTAGCGGGAGACGAGCAGTACTTC. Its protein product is CASSLAGDEQYF.